Below, 8 T cell receptor beta chains from the same sample are listed, as sequenced in a study of T cell responses to AZD1222 COVID-19 vaccine. Sequenced by immunoSEQ multiplex PCR; TCRdb stores in-frame clones only, minus some. Seen here are over 110,000 clones, around 94% observed once, and the top ten hold about a tenth. The sequences come from peripheral blood, collected 28 days after the second AZD1222 dose. These receptors all come from an adult who received the AZD1222 COVID-19 vaccine.

For this clone: One junction end disagrees with the germline gene, perhaps due to a read error. This rearrangement joins TRBV12-3 or TRBV12-4 to TRBJ1-1; D not certain. The CDR3 runs to 11 residues. CDR3 protein: CASSFLYSRSF. CDR3 DNA sequence: TGTGCCAGCAGTTTCCTATATTCCCGTAGTTTT.

The table lists this clone with a count of one. This chain connects TRBV12-5 to TRBJ1-2; no reliable D call. The CDR3 sequence is 14 residues long. Germline values: CDR1 LGHNT, CDR2 FRNRAP. V was shortened by 3 bases and J by 3 bases, with 11 bases between the two germline ends. The CDR3 protein is CASGFSPGDYGYTF. The CDR3 region has the DNA TGTGCTAGTGGTTTCTCTCCGGGTGACTATGGCTACACCTTC.

The rearrangement joins TRBV29-1 to TRBJ1-1, with D maybe TRBD1 (6 bases). Germline lookup yields CDR1 SQVTM and CDR2 ANQGSEA. V was trimmed by 7 bases and J by 0 bases, leaving 18 bases between them. The CDR3 runs to 15 residues. CDR3 region: CSGGGLELLNTEAFF. CDR3 sequence (DNA): TGCAGCGGGGGGGGGCTTGAGTTGTTGAACACTGAAGCTTTCTTT.

V gene TRBV11-3 combines with J gene TRBJ2-7, with 7 bases that match TRBD1. The length of the CDR3 is 16 residues. V was clipped by 1 base and J by 3 bases; unmatched bases: 9. CDR1 is SGHNT, CDR2 YENEEA, per germline. DNA for the CDR3: TGTGCCAGCAGCTTAGCCCTAATACAGGGGAGCTACGAGCAGTACGTC. As protein: CASSLALIQGSYEQYV.

This chain connects TRBV6-5 to TRBJ2-7, with D perhaps being TRBD1 or TRBD2 (6 bases each). Germline lookup yields CDR1 MNHEY and CDR2 SVGAGI. V was cut by 11 bases and J by 3 bases, with 14 bases left in between. This CDR3 has 12 residues. The CDR3 DNA reads TGTGCCGGCGGAGGGGGTATCTACGAGCAGTACTTC. Protein product: CAGGGGIYEQYF.

This chain connects TRBV7-9 to TRBJ1-2, with 10 bases fitting TRBD1. Germline assignment: CDR1 SEHNR and CDR2 FQNEAQ (reference sequence). J gave up 8 bases and V 5 bases, and 11 bases lay outside the gene matches. This CDR3 region has 15 residues. CDR3 residues: CASSPDRGLASGYTF. CDR3 DNA sequence: TGTGCCAGCAGCCCAGACAGGGGGCTGGCGTCCGGCTACACCTTC.

This chain uses TRBV30 with TRBJ1-2; the D gene is possibly TRBD1 (5 bases). The CDR3 loop spans 12 amino acids. The V and J ends lost 2 bases and 7 bases respectively, with 11 bases between them. Germline CDR1 is GTSNPN and CDR2 is SVGIG (reference sequence). CDR3 nucleotide sequence: TGTGCCTGGAGTCCGGGGGGGTCTGGCTACACCTTC. Its translation is CAWSPGGSGYTF.

The chain joins TRBV19 to TRBJ1-4, with D tentatively TRBD1 (5 bases). The ends were cut back, 5 bases at V and 13 bases at J, with 14 bases in the middle. This CDR3 is built from 12 residues. Per germline, CDR1 LNHDA and CDR2 SQIVND (reference sequence). Written as DNA, the CDR3 is TGTGCCAGTAGTTTCTCCGGGACCGGACTGTTTTTT. Protein sequence: CASSFSGTGLFF.